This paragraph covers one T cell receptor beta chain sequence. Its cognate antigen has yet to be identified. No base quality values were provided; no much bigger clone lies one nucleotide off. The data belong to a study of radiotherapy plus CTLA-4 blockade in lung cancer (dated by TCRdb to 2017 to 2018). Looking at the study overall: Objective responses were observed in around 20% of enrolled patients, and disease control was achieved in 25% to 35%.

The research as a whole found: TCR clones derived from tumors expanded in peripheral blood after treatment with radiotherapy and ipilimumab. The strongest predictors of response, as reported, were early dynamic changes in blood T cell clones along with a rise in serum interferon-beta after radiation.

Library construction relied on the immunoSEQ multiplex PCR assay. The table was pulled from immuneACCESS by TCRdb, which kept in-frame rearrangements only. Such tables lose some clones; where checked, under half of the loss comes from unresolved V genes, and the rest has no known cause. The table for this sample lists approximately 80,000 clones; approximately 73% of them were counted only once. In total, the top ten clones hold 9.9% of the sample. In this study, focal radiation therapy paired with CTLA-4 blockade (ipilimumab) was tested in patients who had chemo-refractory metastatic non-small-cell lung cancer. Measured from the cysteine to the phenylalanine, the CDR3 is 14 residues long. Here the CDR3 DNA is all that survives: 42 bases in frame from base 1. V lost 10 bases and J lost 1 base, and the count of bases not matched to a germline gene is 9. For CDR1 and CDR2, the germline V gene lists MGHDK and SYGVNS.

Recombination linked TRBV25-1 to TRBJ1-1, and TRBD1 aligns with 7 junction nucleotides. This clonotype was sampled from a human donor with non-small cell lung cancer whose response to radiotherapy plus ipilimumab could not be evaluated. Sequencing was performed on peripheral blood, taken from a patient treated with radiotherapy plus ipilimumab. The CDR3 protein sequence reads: CATSRDSQNTEAFF. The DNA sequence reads TGTGCCACCTCGAGGGACAGTCAGAACACTGAAGCTTTCTTT.